This TCR beta chain was sequenced for a study of cytomegalovirus exposure and HLA in healthy donors. Study-level findings and limits: Using the classifier, cytomegalovirus status was reportedly diagnosed with high specificity and sensitivity. The authors listed approximately 160 TCR beta chains as cytomegalovirus-associated.

Germline V gives CDR1 MDHEN, CDR2 SYDVKM. This CDR3 region has 19 residues. The junction had 21 bases not matched to a gene; V was cut back by 3 bases and J by 8 bases. Profiled with immunoSEQ multiplex PCR; TCRdb holds only in-frame clones, not every one. Of 140,000 or so clones listed, 85% to 90% are singletons. Of note for this clone: The antigen remains unidentified.

Donors were drawn from the roughly 110-subject validation cohort, separate from the 666-subject first cohort. The sequence came from a woman in her twenties or thirties in good health and CMV-seropositive. The chain uses TRBV28 and TRBJ2-2; the match to TRBD2 covers 7 bases. The sequenced material came from PBMCs. The CDR3 protein is CASSLGSVSREGPAGELFF. For the CDR3, the DNA is TGTGCCAGCAGTTTGGGGAGCGTAAGTAGGGAGGGCCCGGCGGGGGAGCTGTTTTTT.